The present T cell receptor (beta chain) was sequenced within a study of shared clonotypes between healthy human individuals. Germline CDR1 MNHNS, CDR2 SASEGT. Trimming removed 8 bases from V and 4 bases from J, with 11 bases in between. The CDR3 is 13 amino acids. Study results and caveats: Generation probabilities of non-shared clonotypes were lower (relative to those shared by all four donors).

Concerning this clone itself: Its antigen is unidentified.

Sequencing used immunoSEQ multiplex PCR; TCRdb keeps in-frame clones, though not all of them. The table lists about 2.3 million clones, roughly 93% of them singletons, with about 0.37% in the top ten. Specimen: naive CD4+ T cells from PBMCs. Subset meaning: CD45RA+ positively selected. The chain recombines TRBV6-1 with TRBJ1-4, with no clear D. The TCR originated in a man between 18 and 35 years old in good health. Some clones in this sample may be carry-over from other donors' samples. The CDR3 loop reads CASQEANNEKLFF. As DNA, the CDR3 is TGTGCCAGCCAGGAGGCCAATAATGAAAAACTGTTTTTT.